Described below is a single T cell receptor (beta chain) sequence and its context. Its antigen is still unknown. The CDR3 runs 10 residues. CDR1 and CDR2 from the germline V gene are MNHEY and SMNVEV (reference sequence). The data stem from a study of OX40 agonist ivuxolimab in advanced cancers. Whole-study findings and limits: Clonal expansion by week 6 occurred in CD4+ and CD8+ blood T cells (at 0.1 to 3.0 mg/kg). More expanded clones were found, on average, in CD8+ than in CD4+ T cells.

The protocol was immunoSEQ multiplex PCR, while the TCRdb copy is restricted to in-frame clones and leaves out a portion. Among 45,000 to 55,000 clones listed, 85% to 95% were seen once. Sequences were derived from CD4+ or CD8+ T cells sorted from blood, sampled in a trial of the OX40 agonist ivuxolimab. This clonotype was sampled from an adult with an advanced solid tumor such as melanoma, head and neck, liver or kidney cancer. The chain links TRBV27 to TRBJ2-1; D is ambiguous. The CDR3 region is CEARSNEQFF. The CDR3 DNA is TGTGAGGCGAGGAGCAATGAGCAGTTCTTC.